Sequencing of this T cell receptor (beta chain) was carried out in a study of cytomegalovirus exposure and HLA in healthy donors. V was pared by 5 bases and J by 4 bases, with 17 bases of the junction left unmatched. The CDR3 is 18 amino acids. CDR1 is SGHTA and CDR2 is FQGNSA in the germline V gene. The PCR made use of 60 Vbeta and 13 Jbeta primers. Method: immunoSEQ multiplex PCR; TCRdb's copy keeps in-frame clones and lacks some. The sample includes over 150,000 clones, 82% of them seen just once. This TCR was sampled from a boy younger than 10 in good health and CMV-seronegative. What was sequenced was PBMCs. This chain links TRBV7-2 with TRBJ1-2; 9 bases align to TRBD1. The CDR3 region is CASSPKSGTGSVGYGYTF. The CDR3 DNA reads TGTGCCAGCAGCCCTAAATCCGGGACAGGGTCCGTCGGCTATGGCTACACCTTC. Drawing the rest from reference TRBV7-2 and TRBJ1-2, the complete variable domain is GAGVSQSPSNKVTEKGKDVELRCDPISGHTALYWYRQSLGQGLEFLIYFQGNSAPDKSGLPSDRFSAERTGGSVSTLTIQRTQQEDSAVYLCASSPKSGTGSVGYGYTFGSGTRLTVV.